What follows are 17 T cell receptor beta chains derived from one specimen sequenced in a study of regulatory T cells in long-lasting Graves disease. The time point was: newly diagnosed GD, antithyroid drugs for less than 3 months. The TCR library was made from RNA extracted from PBMCs. Construction of TCR beta libraries relied on iRepertoire HTBI primers and on Arm-PCR targeting CDR3 regions. Each CDR3 protein gets one entry after TCRdb re-called the multiplex PCR reads with MiXCR. The repertoire holds about 470,000 distinct CDR3 sequences, with roughly 15% as singletons. The same sample was also studied in work on T cells in Graves' hyperthyroidism and ophthalmopathy.

The sequences come from peripheral blood mononuclear cells (PBMCs), collected at new diagnosis, from a patient treated with antithyroid drugs. These receptors came from a man in his forties with Graves disease.

This clonotype was observed many times. The CDR3 protein is CASSGSGGTSGNTIYF. The CDR3 DNA sequence: TGTGCCAGCAGTGGCTCTGGAGGGACCTCTGGAAACACCATATATTTT. The V call is TRBV2, the J call TRBJ1-3, with TRBD1 as a possible D gene (5 bases). CDR1 SNHLY and CDR2 FYNNEI come from the germline V gene. This CDR3 has 16 residues. With 4 bases removed from V and 0 bases from J, the gap between germline ends came to 13 bases.

This chain links TRBV9 with TRBJ2-1; D is uncertain. Germline-derived CDR1 and CDR2 are SGDLS and YYNGEE. V lost 0 bases and J lost 10, with 11 bases in between. The CDR3 is made up of 13 amino acids. The CDR3 here is CASSVGAKDEQFF. In DNA form, the CDR3 reads TGTGCCAGCAGCGTAGGGGCTAAGGACGAGCAGTTCTTC.

This clonotype was seen ten or more times. The chain has TRBV20-1 and TRBJ2-3; D gene ambiguous. The V and J ends lost 6 bases and 0 bases respectively, with 10 bases between them. The CDR3 consists of 13 residues. Germline CDR1 is DFQATT and CDR2 is SNEGSKA (reference sequence). The chain's CDR3 is CSATHYSTDTQYF. The CDR3 coding sequence is TGCAGTGCCACCCACTACAGCACAGATACGCAGTATTTT.

The rearrangement uses TRBV6-2 or TRBV6-3 and TRBJ1-2, with 12 nucleotides matching TRBD1. The germline V gene has CDR1 MNHEY and CDR2 SVGEGT. After removal of 5 bases from V and 2 bases from J, the junction contained 9 bases not matched to a gene. This CDR3 is built from 17 residues. CDR3 coding DNA: TGTGCCAGCAGTCCCGGGACAGGGGGCACCCGGAACTATGGCTACACCTTC. It translates to CASSPGTGGTRNYGYTF.

Points on this clonotype: Just one base apart from a much larger clone, this may be a read error. The J gene is TRBJ2-3, the V gene TRBV28; D gene unclear. This CDR3 contains 16 residues. Trimming removed 8 bases from V and 1 base from J, with 19 bases in between. In germline, CDR1 is MDHEN, CDR2 SYDVKM. CDR3 region: CASGWGTPWGTDTQYF. As DNA, the CDR3 is TGTGCCAGCGGTTGGGGAACACCGTGGGGCACAGATACGCAGTATTTT.

This clonotype was detected once. This clone may be a read error of a much larger clone one base away. The chain employs TRBV11-2 and TRBJ2-5; TRBD1 is a possible D gene (6 bases). Trimming stripped 5 bases from V and 5 bases from J, with 12 bases between. The CDR3 is 13 amino acids. Germline V lookup: CDR1 SGHAT, CDR2 FQNNGV. The CDR3 coding sequence is TGTGCCAGCAGCCTCGGGACATTCGAGACCCAGTACTTC. It specifies CASSLGTFETQYF.

This clonotype has a count of ten or more. The V call is TRBV12-3 or TRBV12-4, the J call TRBJ2-3; TRBD2 aligns across 16 bases. J gave up 4 bases and V 5 bases, and 9 bases lay outside the gene matches. This CDR3 has 18 residues. CDR3 region: CASSTGLAGGPLADTQYF. For the CDR3, the DNA is TGTGCCAGCAGTACGGGACTAGCGGGAGGGCCACTTGCAGATACGCAGTATTTT.

This clonotype occurred many times. The chain links TRBV13 to TRBJ2-3; D is unresolved. The CDR3 consists of 17 residues. CDR1 is PRHDT, CDR2 FYEKMQ, per germline (reference sequence). Trimming removed 4 bases at V and 3 bases at J, with 20 bases between. The DNA of the CDR3 is TGTGCCAGCAGCTACCCACAAGTTAGTCGGGCGACAGATACGCAGTATTTT. Translated: CASSYPQVSRATDTQYF. The full variable domain, completed using reference TRBV13 and TRBJ2-3, is AAGVIQSPRHLIKEKRETATLKCYPIPRHDTVYWYQQGPGQDPQFLISFYEKMQSDKGSIPDRFSAQQFSDYHSELNMSSLELGDSALYFCASSYPQVSRATDTQYFGPGTRLTVL.

This clonotype was found many times. The chain links TRBV2 to TRBJ2-3; no clear D gene. Germline loops: CDR1 SNHLY, CDR2 FYNNEI. V lost 10 bases and J 0 bases, leaving 20 bases between the germline ends. This CDR3 contains 16 residues. The CDR3 region has the DNA TGTGCCATCAATAGTGACTCCACTTCCAGCACAGATACGCAGTATTTT. Protein product: CAINSDSTSSTDTQYF.

This clonotype showed up many times. This chain links TRBV19 with TRBJ1-5, with 7 bases that match TRBD1. Trimming cost V 4 bases and J 3 bases; bases outside gene matches: 3. The CDR3 runs to 14 residues. Germline CDR1 and CDR2: LNHDA and SQIVND (reference sequence). The CDR3 DNA reads TGTGCCAGTAGTACGACAGGGAACAATCAGCCCCAGCATTTT. Its translation: CASSTTGNNQPQHF.

The chain couples TRBV3-1 to TRBJ1-4; D is uncertain. This CDR3 is 11 amino acids long. Germline assignment: CDR1 LGHDT and CDR2 YNNKEL (reference sequence). The germline V and J ends were trimmed by 2 bases and 7 bases, with 2 bases remaining between them. The CDR3 protein is CASSQSEKLFF. CDR3 bases: TGTGCCAGCAGCCAAAGTGAAAAACTGTTTTTT.

This chain connects TRBV10-3 to TRBJ2-7, with a weak D call TRBD2 (6 bases). In germline, CDR1 is ENHRY, CDR2 SYGVKD. Trimming left V 4 bases short and J 5 bases short, with 15 bases between. The CDR3 loop spans 14 amino acids. This CDR3 reads CAISAGLAGDEQYF. CDR3 bases: TGTGCCATCAGTGCGGGACTCGCTGGGGACGAGCAGTACTTC.

The V call is TRBV3-1, the J call TRBJ2-7, with no clear D. Germline V gives CDR1 LGHDT, CDR2 YNNKEL (reference sequence). This CDR3 comprises 19 residues. V lost 4 bases and J 1 base, leaving 26 bases between the germline ends. CDR3 coding DNA: TGTGCCAGCAGCCCAGACTTCGCCCAAGGTACGGTCAAGTCCTACGAGCAGTACTTC. It codes for CASSPDFAQGTVKSYEQYF.

This clonotype occurred a few times. V and J are TRBV19 and TRBJ1-1; TRBD1 might be the D (6 bases). The CDR3 sequence is 15 residues long. V lost 0 bases and J 1 base, leaving 9 bases between the germline ends. Germline V gives CDR1 LNHDA, CDR2 SQIVND (reference sequence). The CDR3 loop is CASSIDQDRNTEAFF. Here the CDR3 DNA reads TGTGCCAGTAGTATAGATCAGGACAGGAACACTGAAGCTTTCTTT.

The rearrangement links TRBV5-4 to TRBJ2-5, with TRBD2 matching 9 bases. Germline assignment: CDR1 SGHNT and CDR2 YYREEE (reference sequence). V dropped 4 bases and J dropped 5; count of bases not matched to a gene: 9. This CDR3 comprises 15 residues. The CDR3 region is CASSPVAGVGETQYF. The CDR3 DNA reads as TGTGCCAGCAGCCCGGTAGCGGGAGTTGGGGAGACCCAGTACTTC. Based on the CDR3 plus reference TRBV5-4 and TRBJ2-5, the full variable domain is ETGVTQSPTHLIKTRGQQVTLRCSSQSGHNTVSWYQQALGQGPQFIFQYYREEENGRGNFPPRFSGLQFPNYSSELNVNALELDDSALYLCASSPVAGVGETQYFGPGTRLLVL.

This rearrangement joins TRBV11-3 to TRBJ1-2; 10 bases map to TRBD1. The germline V gene encodes CDR1 SGHNT and CDR2 YENEEA. This CDR3 comprises 14 residues. V lost 4 bases, J lost 7 bases, and 6 bases stayed unmatched. CDR3 nucleotide sequence: TGTGCCAGCAGCTCCGACAGGGGGCGAGGTGGCTACACCTTC. Its protein is CASSSDRGRGGYTF.

As concerns this clonotype: This may come from a read error, since a much larger clone is one base off. V gene TRBV29-1 combines with J gene TRBJ2-1, with D possibly being TRBD1 (6 bases). Germline V gene sequence: CDR1 SQVTM, CDR2 ANQGSEA. This CDR3 spans 13 amino acids. V was shortened by 3 bases and J by 0 bases, with 6 bases between the two germline ends. DNA for the CDR3: TGCAGCGTTGACAGGGGCTCCTACAATGAGCAGTTCTTC. It codes for CSVDRGSYNEQFF.